Sequencing of this T cell receptor beta chain was carried out in a study of blood T cell repertoires in COVID-19. The CDR3 consists of 15 residues. Germline-derived CDR1 and CDR2 are MDHEN and SYDVKM. V shed 5 bases and J 9 bases; nucleotides not matched to a gene: 11. Sequenced by immunoSEQ multiplex PCR; TCRdb stores in-frame clones only, minus some. The sample comprises a few hundred thousand clones, 70% to 90% of which are singletons, and 4.1% rests with the top ten. Sequencing was done on a sample of peripheral blood. The chain recombines TRBV28 with TRBJ1-5; TRBD1 aligns across 9 bases. The TCR sequence derives from a woman aged 50 to 60 with active or convalescent COVID-19. This chain's CDR3 is CASSPGQGRGRPQHF. The CDR3 DNA is TGTGCCAGCAGTCCGGGACAGGGTCGAGGAAGGCCCCAGCATTTT.